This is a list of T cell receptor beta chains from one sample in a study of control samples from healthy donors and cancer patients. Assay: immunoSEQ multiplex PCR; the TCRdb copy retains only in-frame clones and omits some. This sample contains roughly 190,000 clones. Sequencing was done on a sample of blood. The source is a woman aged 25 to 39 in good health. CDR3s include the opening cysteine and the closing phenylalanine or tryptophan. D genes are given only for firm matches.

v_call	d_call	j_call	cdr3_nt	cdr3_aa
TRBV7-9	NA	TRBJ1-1	TGTGCCAGCAGCCCCCCGCTACCCGACGGAGCTTTCTTT	CASSPPLPDGAFF
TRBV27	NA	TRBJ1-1	TGTGCCAGCAGTTTATCGGGGGTCTTCGGCGAAGCTTTCTTT	CASSLSGVFGEAFF
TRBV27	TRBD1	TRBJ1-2	TGTGCCAGCAGTTCAATCCGAGGGGGCGGGGGCTACACCTTC	CASSSIRGGGGYTF
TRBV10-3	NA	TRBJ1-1	TGTGCCATCAGTGTCGGAGGGGGGGACACTGAAGCTTTCTTT	CAISVGGGDTEAFF
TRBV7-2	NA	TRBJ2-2	TGTGCCAGCAGCCCAACTTTGAACACCGGGGAGCTGTTTTTT	CASSPTLNTGELFF
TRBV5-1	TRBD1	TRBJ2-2	TGCGCCAGCAGCCCAGGGGGCACCGGGGAGCTGTTTTTT	CASSPGGTGELFF
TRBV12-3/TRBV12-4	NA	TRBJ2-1	TGTGCCAGCAGTTTAGGCTGGAATGAGCAGTTCTTC	CASSLGWNEQFF
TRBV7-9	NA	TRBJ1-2	TGTGCCAGCAGCCCGAGGGCACCTGCTAACTATGGCTACACCTTC	CASSPRAPANYGYTF
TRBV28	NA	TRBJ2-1	TGTGCCAGCAGTTTAGAGGGTGACAATGAGCAGTTCTTC	CASSLEGDNEQFF
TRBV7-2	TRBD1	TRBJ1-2	TGTGCCAGCAGGAGGGACAGGGGGATCGGTGGCTACACCTTC	CASRRDRGIGGYTF
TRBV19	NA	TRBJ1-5	TGTGCCAGTAGTATAGGTGTAGTTAGCAATCAGCCCCAGCATTTT	CASSIGVVSNQPQHF
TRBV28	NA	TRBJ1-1	TGTGCCAGCCTAAGGGTTGAAGCTTTCTTT	CASLRVEAFF
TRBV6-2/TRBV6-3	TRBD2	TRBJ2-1	TGTGCCAGCAGTTTACCGGGACTAGCCAGAGAGCAGTTCTTC	CASSLPGLAREQFF
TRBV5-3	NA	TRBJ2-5	TGTGCCAGAAGCTTGGGACTTCAAGAGACCCAGTACTTC	CARSLGLQETQYF
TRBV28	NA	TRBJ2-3	TGTGCCAGCCAACGATCCGGGGGCGCAGATACGCAGTATTTT	CASQRSGGADTQYF
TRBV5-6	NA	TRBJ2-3	TGTGCCAGCAGCTTGGCAGGGGTTGATACGCAGTATTTT	CASSLAGVDTQYF
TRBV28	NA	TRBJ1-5	TGTGCCAGCAGTGAGGGAGACAGAAACAATCAGCCCCAGCATTTT	CASSEGDRNNQPQHF
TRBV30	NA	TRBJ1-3	TGTGCCTGGAGTTTAAGAAGGGGATTCCAGGGAAACACCATATATTTT	CAWSLRRGFQGNTIYF
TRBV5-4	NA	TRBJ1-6	TGTGCCAGCAGCTTCCAGGGTATCACCTCCTATAATTCACCCCTCCACTTT	CASSFQGITSYNSPLHF
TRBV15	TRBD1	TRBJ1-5	TGTGCCACCAGCAGAGGGGACAGGGGAAATCAGCCCCAGCATTTT	CATSRGDRGNQPQHF
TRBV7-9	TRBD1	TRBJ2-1	TGTGCCAGCAGCCCATCCTACCGGGACAGGGATTACAATGAGCAGTTCTTC	CASSPSYRDRDYNEQFF
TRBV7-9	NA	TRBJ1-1	TGTGCCAGCAGCGCGGCCTTCGTGGCGGGCTCCACTGAAGCTTTCTTT	CASSAAFVAGSTEAFF
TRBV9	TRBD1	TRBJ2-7	TGTGCCAGCAACGTAAACCCGGGACAGGATTTCTACGAGCAGTACTTC	CASNVNPGQDFYEQYF
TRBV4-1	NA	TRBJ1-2	TGCGCCAGCAGCCAGGTGGGCCGAAAGACGGCCAACTATGGCTACACCTTC	CASSQVGRKTANYGYTF
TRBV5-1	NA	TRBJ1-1	TGCGCCAGCAGCTTAAAGGGGGTGGCGAACACTGAAGCTTTCTTT	CASSLKGVANTEAFF
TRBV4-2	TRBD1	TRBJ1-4	TGTGCCAGCAGCCCAGGGGGCGGTGAAAAACTGTTTTTT	CASSPGGGEKLFF
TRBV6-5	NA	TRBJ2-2	TGTGCCAGCAGTTACTCAGGCGGATACACCGGGGAGCTGTTTTTT	CASSYSGGYTGELFF